The clone carrying this T cell receptor beta chain was seen only once. Original methodology: Reference gene primers were amplified, and this amplification served to estimate nucleated cell counts. Measured with immunoSEQ multiplex PCR; TCRdb has only the in-frame clones, and not every one. D and trimming were read from the DNA, whereas the V and J calls and clone size are those reported in that table. Among hundreds of thousands of clones listed, roughly 88% were seen once. The sample is drawn from a study of blood T cell repertoires in COVID-19. In the study overall: Sites in the United States, Italy and Spain provided acute and convalescent COVID-19 samples. T cells, B-cell-depleted T cells, or PBMCs provided the cDNA or gDNA that served as material.

The CDR3 loop spans 15 amino acids. V lost 4 bases, J lost 8 bases, and 13 bases stayed unmatched. Germline-derived CDR1 and CDR2 are LGHNT and FRNRAP. The V and J genes are TRBV12-5 and TRBJ1-2; 7 nucleotides align to TRBD1. This sequence was found in a woman aged 35 to 49 who had recovered from COVID-19. What was sequenced was peripheral blood. The CDR3 reads CASGSVYKGAGGYTF. In nucleotides, the CDR3 is TGTGCTAGTGGTTCCGTCTATAAGGGGGCCGGGGGCTACACCTTC.